The text below deals with one T cell receptor (beta chain). Deletions cut 1 base from V and 1 base from J, with 10 bases between. The CDR3 runs 15 residues. Germline CDR1 LNHDA, CDR2 SQIVND (reference sequence). This specimen comes from a study of cytomegalovirus exposure and HLA in healthy donors. Researchers ran the PCR with 60 Vbeta and 13 Jbeta primers. The method was immunoSEQ multiplex PCR; TCRdb's version includes in-frame clones alone and lacks a portion of them. The sample table includes 53,000 or so clones. V and J are TRBV19 and TRBJ2-5, with D possibly being TRBD2 (5 bases). The material sequenced was PBMCs. This sequence was found in a man aged 18 to 30 in good health and CMV-seropositive. As DNA, the CDR3 is TGTGCCAGTAGTATAGCGGGGAACGTCCAAGAGACCCAGTACTTC. Translated: CASSIAGNVQETQYF. Using reference TRBV19 and TRBJ2-5 for the parts outside the CDR3, the full variable domain is DGGITQSPKYLFRKEGQNVTLSCEQNLNHDAMYWYRQDPGQGLRLIYYSQIVNDFQKGDIAEGYSVSREKKESFPLTVTSAQKNPTAFYLCASSIAGNVQETQYFGPGTRLLVL.